This TCR beta chain is drawn from a study of metastatic and nonmetastatic thyroid tumors. General study results and limits: Reportedly, malignant thyroid tumors had significantly higher TCR beta diversity than benign nodules, in blood and tumor.

No patient received treatment before thyroid surgery. This clone was counted ten times or more. Its target is unknown. Using MiXCR, TCRdb reanalyzed the PCR reads. The repertoire has 22,000 or so clones, 9.5% to 13% of them found once; the top ten carry 25% to 30%. The germline V and J ends were trimmed by 1 base and 4 bases, with 14 bases remaining between them. The CDR3 extends over 15 amino acids. The germline V gene encodes CDR1 MGHRA and CDR2 YSYEKL. The sequence was collected from a female donor with papillary thyroid cancer or a benign thyroid nodule (not recorded which). Some clones in this sample may be carry-over from other donors' samples. The rearrangement links TRBV4-1 to TRBJ2-7; TRBD2 is a possible D gene (6 bases). Sequenced sample: blood. DNA of the CDR3: TGCGCCAGCAGCCAAGTGTTGGGCCTAGCGTACGAGCAGTACTTC. This encodes CASSQVLGLAYEQYF.